This T cell receptor beta chain emerged from a study of blood T cells in healthy people across ages. Study background: Researchers report that template switching captured about one barcoded beta molecule per two T cells.

Together with a sample-barcoded 5' primer, a J-beta primer mix was included in a second PCR lasting roughly 6 to 12 cycles. One entry per CDR3 protein, called by TCRdb with MiXCR from the 5' RACE reads. The sample contains around 800,000 distinct CDR3 sequences, roughly 46% of which appear only once. Researchers report isolating at least 7 million PBMCs per sample. Total RNA was isolated from each sample in quantities of at least 6 micrograms. Germline CDR1 is DFQATT and CDR2 is SNEGSKA (reference sequence). After removal of 2 bases from V and 10 bases from J, the junction contained 15 bases not matched to a gene. The CDR3 spans 16 residues.

The receptor comes from an elderly man in good health. The chain uses TRBV20-1 and TRBJ2-1; the match to TRBD2 covers 9 bases. The sequenced sample was blood. The CDR3 DNA is TGCAGTGCTAGAAATCCCAGCGGGAGGCCGCGCGTGGAGCAGTTCTTC. This sequence encodes CSARNPSGRPRVEQFF.